The source of this TCR beta chain is a study of T-cell memory formation after mild COVID-19. The study, taken as a whole, reports: Some SARS-CoV-2-responding clones were already detected in memory before infection. CD4/CD8 balance held among clones contracting day 15 to 85, and later expanders leaned CD4+. Mainly in CM and EM were contracting CD4+ clones; CD8+ were in EMRA.

The CDR3 is 15 amino acids. V was trimmed by 0 bases and J by 10 bases, leaving 16 bases between them. Per the germline V gene, CDR1 is MNHNY and CDR2 is SVGAGI (reference sequence). This clonotype has just a few counts. Its matching antigen is unknown. The authors produced TCR alpha and TCR beta cDNA libraries with sample barcodes and UMIs by 5'RACE using constant-segment primers. From the 5' RACE reads, TCRdb called clonotypes with MiXCR, one entry per CDR3 protein. The sample holds about 58,000 distinct CDR3 sequences, roughly 26% seen once. This sequence joins TRBV6-6 and TRBJ1-5, with D maybe TRBD1 (5 bases). The material sequenced was PBMCs or a T cell subset sorted from them (not recorded which). This TCR derives from a man younger than 35 who had mild COVID-19 (a few samples of this study predate the infection). Cell type and time point are not known. CDR3 in DNA: TGTGCCAGCAGTTACTCGATCGATAGTGGGGGTCCCCAGCATTTT. This encodes CASSYSIDSGGPQHF.